This T cell receptor beta chain is from a study of T cell responses to AZD1222 COVID-19 vaccine. About the research overall: Doses given second, at about 4 or about 12 weeks, were pooled. General study findings and limits: In a largely white British group with more females than males, clonal diversity was possibly underestimated.

V was shortened by 7 bases and J by 9 bases, with 12 bases between the two germline ends. The CDR3 length is 11 residues. To note about this clone: Its antigen remains unidentified.

TCRdb's table, derived via immunoSEQ multiplex PCR, lists solely in-frame clones and lacks some. This table has 140,000 to 150,000 clones, just over 90% appearing once. The receptor was isolated from an adult in good health. This chain connects TRBV12-3 or TRBV12-4 to TRBJ2-5, with a weak D call TRBD1 (5 bases). The specimen was peripheral blood, collected on day 0 of AZD1222 vaccination. CDR3 protein: CASTRQGPQYF. CDR3 nucleotide sequence: TGTGCCAGCACCCGTCAGGGTCCCCAGTACTTC.